This TCR beta chain is from a study of cytomegalovirus exposure and HLA in healthy donors (dated by TCRdb to about 2017). Some background on the complete study: An earlier analysis of approximately 640 of the donors reported 250 to 300 Gb of sequence data and around 120 million unique TCR beta sequences from roughly 180 million T cells. HLA typing covered class I and class II loci at four-digit resolution. In addition to the first cohort of 650 to 800 subjects, a separate validation cohort of 120 different subjects was used. The study profiled the T cell repertoires of approximately 700 subjects by immunosequencing and related them to cytomegalovirus serostatus. Alongside the repertoire data, information on donor age, sex, ethnicity and CMV serostatus was compiled. To decide whether each TCR beta V gene segment behaved as functional or pseudogenic, an earlier analysis of over 500 of the donors relied on high-throughput TCR beta sequencing. The later analysis used no new phenotypic data to find candidate immune exposures, relying instead on TCR beta sequences and their occurrence across donors. Four to six DR-DQ haplotypes were handled as single units for association and clustering, since linkage in the cohort was strong. Every discovery cohort repertoire had been produced on one sequencing platform. Of the roughly 400 genotyped donors, 65% to 90% were placed in the genetic ancestry cluster associated with self-reported Caucasian donors. High-throughput TCR immunosequencing, statistical association of individual TCRs with disease status, and machine learning were combined to predict cytomegalovirus infection status. The study was designed to test whether signatures of past pathogen exposure could be identified by cataloging public T cell receptors. Roughly 290 gigabases of sequencing data and about 92 million unique TCR sequences made up an early release that covered under 750 HLA-typed donors. Across approximately 400 genotyped donors of the cohort, an average of approximately 240,000 unique TCR beta nucleotide sequences per donor were sequenced, and roughly a sixth of those sequences were non-productive. In a later analysis, previously published TCR beta repertoires from several hundred donors were re-analyzed and high-resolution HLA genotyping was added so that TCR occurrence patterns could be studied. The number of typed donors differed by locus: roughly 629-630 for A, B, C, DRB1 and DQB1; 522 for DQA1; 606 for DPA1; and some 450 for DPB1. A later genetic analysis took genome-wide SNP genotypes for about 60% of the roughly 670 donors and used that subset as a discovery cohort. General findings and caveats noted by the study authors: Compared with equally common non-associated chains, HLA-associated TCR beta chains in a later analysis were more clonally expanded and had lower generation probabilities. According to a later analysis, most CMV-associated TCR beta chains appeared to be HLA-restricted, and the HLA associations seemed to be driven largely by CMV exposure. A cluster of highly shared sequence variants was judged likely to represent a technical artifact of the sequencing pipeline. Presence/absence analyses assumed roughly uniform sequencing depth across donors, an assumption that may not hold. A later analysis found that TCR association rates varied across HLA loci, with DRB1 alleles showing the most associated TCRs and HLA-C alleles the fewest. Immune exposure information for the cohort was limited to CMV serostatus. The authors suggested that the approach could potentially be extended to other disease states and immunological phenotypes. Several of the top co-occurrence clusters appeared to be linked to parvovirus B19, influenza, CMV and Epstein-Barr virus, according to a later analysis. Broadly in line with IMGT annotations, most TCR beta V segments showed up in productive rearrangements about 87% or about 30% of the time in an earlier analysis of 450 to 600 of the donors. In a later genetic analysis, fewer N-insertions in productive TCRs were reported among donors in an Asian-associated ancestry cluster than the roughly 640-donor mean. Some IMGT-functional V segments, including TRBV6-2 and TRBV6-3, could not be told apart with the 87-base-pair reads, so those segments were excluded. Linkage disequilibrium might explain the correlated functional status among segregating V segments, but an unknown experimental factor could not be excluded. In vitro tests confirmed that a few of the cytomegalovirus-associated TCR beta chains recognize cytomegalovirus antigens. A further reported finding was that TCR beta sequences accurately predicted the HLA-A and HLA-B alleles for most subjects in the first cohort. In a later genetic analysis, a missense DCLRE1C variant was associated with V-gene and J-gene trimming of TCR beta chains, and the association was replicated in an independent cohort. The earlier analysis of some 540 of the donors excluded approximately 17 rarely observed V segments, including chromosome 9 orphons, because counts were too low. Most TCR sequences were seen in very few donors, while some public TCRs were found in many individuals. When HLA alleles, especially DR and DQ, strongly co-occurred, attributing TCR associations to individual alleles was difficult. HLA typing was unavailable for some donors at each locus, so association tests used only the typed subset. A later analysis associated 15,000 or so TCR beta sequences with specific HLA alleles at a false discovery rate of 0.05. Cytomegalovirus status was reported to be diagnosed by the classifier with high specificity and sensitivity in both the original and validation cohorts. Only TCR beta chains were sequenced in this cohort, and the absence of alpha or paired-chain data limited detectable features. In the study, approximately 160 TCR beta chains were listed as associated with cytomegalovirus.

In total, approximately 700 healthy bone marrow donors made up the cohort. Cohort members were all nominally healthy when sampled, although unrecorded immune exposures were likely present. The donor was CMV seronegative and belonged to the group of roughly 330 seronegative cohort members. Every donor gave a peripheral blood sample, and the peripheral blood mononuclear cells from that sample were used for TCR beta sequencing. The Qiagen DNeasy Blood Extraction Kit was used to extract genomic DNA from the blood cell samples. As for this clone: No antigen is known for it.

To prepare the library, the immunoSEQ multiplex PCR assay was applied. The multiplex PCR relied on a mix of 60 forward primers for TCR Vbeta segments and 13 reverse primers for TCR Jbeta segments. A multiplex PCR assay on genomic DNA amplified the CDR3 region of rearranged TCR beta genes. The Illumina HiSeq System was used to sequence the amplified TCR beta libraries as 87-base-pair reads. The authors' analysis ran thus. In a later analysis, roughly 80 million unique TCR beta chains were counted across the 650 to 700 repertoires, and about 9.9 million of these chains were shared by at least two donors. A nearest-neighbor algorithm error-corrected the raw reads and collapsed the reads into unique sequences, merging closely related sequences to remove PCR and sequencing errors. To assign V, D and J gene segments, CDR3 sequences were aligned to IMGT reference sequences. Each retained sequence needed at least a six-nucleotide match to both a V gene segment and a J gene segment. Rearrangements were classified as productive when the CDR3 lacked stop codons and remained in frame with V and J, and all other rearrangements were classified as non-productive. Following IMGT convention, CDR3 was defined as the stretch from the second conserved V-encoded cysteine up to the conserved J-encoded phenylalanine. Sequences without an unambiguous match to a single V gene segment were excluded from the earlier analysis of 587 of the donors. In an earlier analysis of 587 of the donors, V segments were called functional above 56.7% productive rearrangements and were called segregating when the between-donor standard deviation exceeded 5%. A statistical classification framework was developed to diagnose cytomegalovirus status using the catalog of TCR beta chain sequences. In a later analysis, TCR nucleotide sequences were compared against IMGT/GENE-DB human TR gene sequences so that V and J genes could be assigned. Using the TCRdist pipeline, a later analysis assigned CDR3 sequences along with most-parsimonious VDJ recombination scenarios. In a later analysis, every TCR beta chain was defined by the combination of its CDR3 amino acid sequence and its V-gene family, and reads without a unique V-gene family were dropped. As a way to deal with suspected cross-contamination and a sequencing artifact, a later analysis dropped over 550 nucleotide sequences that were highly shared and had low generation probability. In a later analysis, a clonal expansion index was calculated for each public chain from normalized within-repertoire ranks of inferred template counts. In a later analysis, generation probabilities were computed using a VDJ recombination model fitted to out-of-frame rearrangements, and the results were checked against IGoR. A later analysis scored TCR-TCR, TCR-HLA and TCR-CMV co-occurrence with hypergeometric tests, applying a repertoire-size bias correction to TCR pairs. In a later analysis, false discovery rates were estimated by permuting HLA or CMV assignments 20 times. In a later analysis, co-occurring TCRs were grouped using DBSCAN, with TCRdist sequence similarity added in when clustering inside HLA-allele-positive subsets. Repertoires with fewer than 30,000 or more than 120,000 public chains, plus five repertoires with anomalous nucleotide sharing, were excluded from co-occurrence clustering. TCRdb took this table from immuneACCESS and kept in-frame rearrangements with V and J called. Such tables lack part of the clones; where checked against another copy, unresolved V genes explain under half of the gap, and the rest is unexplained. V, J and clone size are those of that table, while D and trimming were read from the DNA. The record for this sample contains roughly 200,000 clones. About 6.5% of the sample comes from the top ten.

For CDR1 and CDR2, the germline V gene (reference sequence) lists LNHDA and SQIVND. Inclusive of the bounding cysteine and phenylalanine, the CDR3 is 15 residues long. Only the CDR3 DNA stays, 45 bases, in frame from base 1. Germline trimming amounts to 4 bases on V and 3 bases on J, with 8 as the count of junction bases outside the gene matches. Input material: PBMCs. The sequence joins TRBV19 to TRBJ2-7; TRBD1 matches 8 bases in the middle. This sequence originates from a man aged 30 to 39 in good health and CMV-seronegative. The CDR3 protein sequence reads: CASSTLTGVVYEQYF. The DNA sequence is as follows: TGTGCCAGTAGTACCCTGACAGGGGTAGTCTACGAGCAGTACTTC.